The 26 T cell receptor beta chains below were found in one sample sequenced in a study of blood T cells in healthy people across ages. Using a J-beta primer mix together with a sample-barcoded 5' primer, a second PCR was run for roughly 6 to 11 cycles. TCRdb re-called the 5' RACE reads through MiXCR, storing one row per CDR3 protein. The sample has 800,000 to 1,000,000 distinct CDR3 sequences, about 44% seen once. The sample comprised blood. These receptor sequences come from a man aged 30 to 45 in good health.

The chain joins TRBV5-1 to TRBJ2-3, with unresolved D. The V and J ends lost 4 bases and 2 bases respectively, with 17 bases between them. CDR3 length equals 16 residues. Per germline, CDR1 SGHRS and CDR2 YFSETQ. This CDR3 is CASSRRETVYTDTQYF. Written as DNA, the CDR3 is TGCGCCAGCAGCCGGAGAGAGACTGTATACACAGATACGCAGTATTTT. Full variable domain (outside the CDR3, taken from reference TRBV5-1 and TRBJ2-3): KAGVTQTPRYLIKTRGQQVTLSCSPISGHRSVSWYQQTPGQGLQFLFEYFSETQRNKGNFPGRFSGRQFSNSRSEMNVSTLELGDSALYLCASSRRETVYTDTQYFGPGTRLTVL.

The chain joins TRBV25-1 to TRBJ2-1; 12 nucleotides match TRBD2. The J call may be faulty, since TRBJ2-7 better matches the DNA end. CDR1 MGHDK and CDR2 SYGVNS come from the germline V gene. The CDR3 runs to 16 residues. The CDR3 protein is CASSDLAGGLHNEQYF. DNA of the CDR3: TGTGCCAGCAGTGATCTAGCGGGGGGGCTCCACAATGAGCAGTACTTC.

This clonotype was detected a few times. The DNA for the CDR3 is TGCAGTGCTAGAAGGCCACGGATTCGCTCCTACGAGCAGTACTTC. Translation: CSARRPRIRSYEQYF. The genes are TRBV20-1 and TRBJ2-7, with D uncertain. This CDR3 is 15 amino acids long. V lost 2 bases and J lost 0, with 14 bases in between. Germline V lookup: CDR1 DFQATT, CDR2 SNEGSKA (reference sequence).

For this clonotype: Mismatch with germline at one junction end may stem from a read error. V is TRBV20-1 and J is TRBJ2-3; 8 nucleotides match TRBD1. From germline, CDR1 is DFQATT and CDR2 SNEGSKA (reference sequence). This CDR3 spans 15 amino acids. CDR3 DNA: TGCAGTACTAGACCGGACAGGGATGACACAGATACGCAGTATTTT. It is translated as CSTRPDRDDTDTQYF.

This clonotype showed up just once. A much larger clone sits a single nucleotide away, making a read error possible. The chain has TRBV7-2 and TRBJ2-7; D might be TRBD1 (6 bases). This CDR3 is built from 14 residues. The germline gives CDR1 SGHTA, CDR2 FQGNSA. CDR3 protein: CANSLVQGTYEQYF. CDR3 nucleotide sequence: TGTGCCAACAGCTTAGTACAGGGTACCTACGAGCAGTACTTC. The full variable domain, with the rest looked up from reference TRBV7-2 and TRBJ2-7, is GAGVSQSPSNKVTEKGKDVELRCDPISGHTALYWYRQSLGQGLEFLIYFQGNSAPDKSGLPSDRFSAERTGGSVSTLTIQRTQQEDSAVYLCANSLVQGTYEQYFGPGTRLTVT.

This clonotype was found many times. V is TRBV20-1 and J is TRBJ1-1, with a possible D match to TRBD1 (5 bases). The V and J ends lost 2 bases and 5 bases respectively, with 15 bases between them. Germline CDR1 reads DFQATT; CDR2 reads SNEGSKA (reference sequence). This CDR3 spans 14 amino acids. CDR3 residues: CSARKNWGWTEAFF. The CDR3 coding sequence is TGCAGTGCTAGAAAAAACTGGGGGTGGACTGAAGCTTTCTTT.

This clonotype was observed a single time. The CDR3 DNA reads as TGCAGTGCAACCAGACGGGACAGAACCTACGAGCAGTACTTC. Protein: CSATRRDRTYEQYF. V and J are TRBV20-1 and TRBJ2-7; 7 bases fit TRBD1. Germline values: CDR1 DFQATT, CDR2 SNEGSKA (reference sequence). This CDR3 spans 14 amino acids. Losses at the gene ends were 6 bases for V and 2 bases for J; bases not matched to a gene: 10.

This clonotype was observed a few times. The chain uses TRBV6-1 and TRBJ2-7; 9 bases line up with TRBD1. Germline V gives CDR1 MNHNS, CDR2 SASEGT. This CDR3 is built from 14 residues. J was trimmed by 5 bases and V by 11 bases; bases with no gene match: 13. Here the CDR3 DNA reads TGTGCCGGCACGCCCGGGACAGGGATCCACGAGCAGTACTTC. Its translation is CAGTPGTGIHEQYF.

This clonotype was picked up one time. This rearrangement joins TRBV12-3 or TRBV12-4 to TRBJ1-2, with a weak D call TRBD1 (5 bases). The V gene lost 5 bases and the J gene lost 7 bases, with 17 bases spanning the gap. The CDR3 spans 14 residues. The chain's CDR3 is CASSRLTATGGYTF. In DNA form, the CDR3 reads TGTGCCAGCAGTCGCCTGACAGCAACTGGTGGCTACACCTTC.

The chain carries TRBV6-5 and TRBJ2-2, with 10 bases fitting TRBD2. J was trimmed by 6 bases and V by 6 bases; bases with no gene match: 7. Germline CDR1 reads MNHEY; CDR2 reads SVGAGI. The length of the CDR3 is 15 residues. The CDR3 reads CASSLAGVFAGELFF. CDR3 bases: TGTGCCAGCAGCCTAGCGGGAGTTTTCGCCGGGGAGCTGTTTTTT.

This clonotype was seen a single time. The V gene is TRBV4-1, the J gene TRBJ2-5, with no clear D. Trimming removed 0 bases from V and 2 bases from J, with 7 bases in between. Germline lookup yields CDR1 MGHRA and CDR2 YSYEKL. The CDR3 is 14 residues long. CDR3 bases: TGCGCCAGCAGCCAAGAAGTCTCTCAAGAGACCCAGTACTTC. Its translation: CASSQEVSQETQYF.

This clonotype was detected only once. The rearrangement links TRBV2 to TRBJ2-7, with 8 bases lining up with TRBD2. Unmatched junction bases numbered 10, after V lost 5 bases and J lost 7 bases. This CDR3 is built from 14 residues. Germline V lookup: CDR1 SNHLY, CDR2 FYNNEI. The CDR3 DNA reads TGTGCCAGCAGTAAAGGACTAGCCTCCGGAGAGCAGTACTTC. Encoded protein: CASSKGLASGEQYF.

J is TRBJ2-1 and V is TRBV7-2; D call uncertain. Germline-derived CDR1 and CDR2 are SGHTA and FQGNSA. V lost 5 bases, J lost 6 bases, and 14 bases lay in between. The CDR3 is 14 residues long. The CDR3 spells CASSPTGRVNEQFF. DNA for the CDR3: TGTGCCAGCAGCCCTACCGGACGGGTCAATGAGCAGTTCTTC.

The chain employs TRBV7-9 and TRBJ2-7; perhaps TRBD1 as D (6 bases). Germline lookup yields CDR1 SEHNR and CDR2 FQNEAQ (reference sequence). V was cut by 2 bases and J by 2 bases, with 10 bases left in between. The CDR3 has 14 amino acids. CDR3 sequence reads: CASSLPGAAYEQYF. The CDR3 DNA sequence: TGTGCCAGCAGCTTACCAGGGGCGGCCTACGAGCAGTACTTC.

This clonotype was observed a few times. This may stem from a read error, because a much larger clone lies one nucleotide away. This chain's CDR3 is CASSDRAGHTF. In nucleotides, the CDR3 is TGTGCCAGCAGCGACAGGGCTGGCCACACCTTC. The V and J genes are TRBV12-3 or TRBV12-4 and TRBJ1-2; 7 bases match TRBD1. CDR3 length equals 11 residues.

This clonotype was seen more than once but under ten times. The chain employs TRBV4-2 and TRBJ2-3, with 10 bases that match TRBD2. This CDR3 has 17 amino acids. Germline CDR1 LGHNA, CDR2 YNFKEQ. The J segment lost 0 bases and the V segment lost 1 base, leaving 4 bases of the junction unmatched. The CDR3 DNA sequence: TGTGCCAGCAGCCAAGTAGCGGGGGGATTCAGCACAGATACGCAGTATTTT. It translates to CASSQVAGGFSTDTQYF.

This clonotype was observed many times. The chain uses TRBV20-1 and TRBJ2-1; D is uncertain. This CDR3 has 15 residues. The ends were cut back, 1 base at V and 2 bases at J, with 12 bases in the middle. In germline, CDR1 is DFQATT, CDR2 SNEGSKA (reference sequence). For the CDR3, the DNA is TGCAGTGCTAGAGCCCTCTCCCTAGCCTACAATGAGCAGTTCTTC. It encodes CSARALSLAYNEQFF.

In this sample, this clonotype turned up a few times. The rearrangement uses TRBV14 and TRBJ2-4; 8 nucleotides line up with TRBD1. The J call is uncertain, as TRBJ2-7 better fits the DNA end. There are 15 residues in the CDR3. Germline lookup yields CDR1 SGHDN and CDR2 FVKESK. CDR3 coding DNA: TGTGCCAGCAGCCAAGGCGGACAGGGCTTTCGCGAGCAGTACTTC. Amino acids: CASSQGGQGFREQYF.

This clonotype was seen a few times. The chain employs TRBV6-2 or TRBV6-3 and TRBJ2-7, with TRBD2 matching over 10 bases. This CDR3 contains 15 residues. Germline CDR1 and CDR2: MNHEY and SVGEGT. The trim removed 6 bases at V and 4 bases at J, leaving 9 bases unmatched. The CDR3 bases are TGTGCCAGCAGGGATCCGGGACTAGCGTCGTACGAGCAGTACTTC. Residues: CASRDPGLASYEQYF.

In regard to this clonotype: Since a much larger clone is just one base distant, this may be a read error. The chain recombines TRBV12-3 or TRBV12-4 with TRBJ1-1; D may be TRBD1 (5 bases). This CDR3 spans 13 amino acids. The CDR3 reads CVSSPGTGTEAFF. For the CDR3, the DNA is TGTGTCAGCAGTCCCGGGACGGGTACTGAAGCTTTCTTT.

The chain recombines TRBV19 with TRBJ1-2; D ambiguous. Between the trimmed V and J ends, which lost 3 bases and 2 bases, there was a span of 7 bases. The CDR3 covers 13 residues. The germline CDR1 and CDR2 sequences are LNHDA and SQIVND (reference sequence). DNA for the CDR3: TGTGCCAGTAGTATTAAGATCAACTATGGCTACACCTTC. This sequence encodes CASSIKINYGYTF.

The CDR3 DNA follows: TGTGCCTGGAGTGTACGAGCGTCCGGGGCCAACGTCCTGACTTTC. Its protein is CAWSVRASGANVLTF. This chain uses TRBV30 with TRBJ2-6; D call uncertain. With 0 bases removed from V and 4 bases from J, the gap between germline ends came to 10 bases. The CDR3 is 15 amino acids. Germline lookup yields CDR1 GTSNPN and CDR2 SVGIG (reference sequence).

DNA for the CDR3: TGTGCCAGCAGCCCTTTGGGGACTAGCGGGTTCTACGAGCAGTACTTC. This encodes CASSPLGTSGFYEQYF. J is TRBJ2-7 and V is TRBV5-6, with 12 bases fitting TRBD2. This CDR3 contains 16 residues. Trimming took 4 bases from V and 3 from J; bases not matched to a gene: 8. Germline CDR1 is SGHDT and CDR2 is YYEEEE. The full variable domain, completed using reference TRBV5-6 and TRBJ2-7, is DAGVTQSPTHLIKTRGQQVTLRCSPKSGHDTVSWYQQALGQGPQFIFQYYEEEERQRGNFPDRFSGHQFPNYSSELNVNALLLGDSALYLCASSPLGTSGFYEQYFGPGTRLTVT.

The chain couples TRBV2 to TRBJ1-4, with 8 bases aligning to TRBD1. This CDR3 is built from 15 residues. Unmatched junction bases numbered 10, after V lost 6 bases and J lost 7 bases. The germline V gene encodes CDR1 SNHLY and CDR2 FYNNEI. The CDR3 sequence: CASRGQGARGEKLFF. The CDR3 nucleotides read TGTGCCAGCAGAGGGCAGGGGGCGCGTGGTGAAAAACTGTTTTTT.

This clonotype was recorded a few times. The chain links TRBV10-2 to TRBJ2-3; possible D gene TRBD1, 5 bases. Germline V gives CDR1 WSHSY, CDR2 SAAADI. The CDR3 is made up of 14 amino acids. V dropped 8 bases and J dropped 2 bases, with 14 bases sitting between them. The CDR3 sequence: CASLEQESTDTQYF. DNA of the CDR3: TGCGCCAGCTTAGAACAGGAGTCCACAGATACGCAGTATTTT.

The V and J genes are TRBV7-3 and TRBJ2-5; D uncertain. The CDR3 contains 13 residues. Trimming pared 11 bases from V and 1 base from J, leaving 14 bases between. The germline V gene has CDR1 SGHTA and CDR2 FQGTGA. The CDR3 is CAGILELQETQYF. DNA for the CDR3: TGTGCCGGCATCTTAGAACTCCAAGAGACCCAGTACTTC.